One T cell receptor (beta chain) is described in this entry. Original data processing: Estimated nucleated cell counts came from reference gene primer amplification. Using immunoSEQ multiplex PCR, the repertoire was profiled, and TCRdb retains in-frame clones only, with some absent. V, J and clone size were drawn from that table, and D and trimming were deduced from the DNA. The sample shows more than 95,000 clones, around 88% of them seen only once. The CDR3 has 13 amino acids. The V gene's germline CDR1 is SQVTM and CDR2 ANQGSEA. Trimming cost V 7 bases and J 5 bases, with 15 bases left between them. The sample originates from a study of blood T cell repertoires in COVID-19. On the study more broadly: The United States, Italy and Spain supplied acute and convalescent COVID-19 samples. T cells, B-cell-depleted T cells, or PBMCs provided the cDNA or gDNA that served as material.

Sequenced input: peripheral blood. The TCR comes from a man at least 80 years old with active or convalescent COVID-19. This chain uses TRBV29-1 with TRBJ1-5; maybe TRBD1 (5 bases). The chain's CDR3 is CSAGRGGDQPQHF. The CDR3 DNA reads TGCAGCGCCGGGCGCGGGGGAGATCAGCCCCAGCATTTT.